These T cell receptor beta chains were read from a single sample in a study of T cells in Graves' hyperthyroidism and ophthalmopathy. TCRdb re-derived calls from the multiplex PCR reads in MiXCR, one entry per CDR3 protein. The sample yields 750,000 to 950,000 distinct CDR3 sequences, over 35% seen once. Material for sequencing was blood. These receptors were obtained from a man younger than 35 with Graves' hyperthyroidism. Each CDR3 is given with its conserved first and last residue.

V gene,J gene,CDR3 protein
TRBV7-8,TRBJ2-5,CASSLVQGAKETQYF
TRBV11-2,TRBJ1-1,CASSLDGFTEAFF
TRBV29-1,TRBJ1-1,CSVRGGSEAFF
TRBV19,TRBJ2-5,CASSMRGRGEETQYF
TRBV7-2,TRBJ2-6,CASNPGQGANVLTF
TRBV9,TRBJ1-2,CASSVEDRPRGGYTF
TRBV24-1,TRBJ1-1,CATSDGVCAEAFF
TRBV15,TRBJ2-5,CATSRDLSAGEETQYF
TRBV12-3/TRBV12-4,TRBJ2-5,CASSSRGGTGGRGTQYF
TRBV29-1,TRBJ1-3,CSSDGISGNTIYF
TRBV10-3,TRBJ1-3,CAAFSGNTIYF
TRBV5-1,TRBJ1-2,CASSSSSGIGYTF
TRBV25-1,TRBJ1-4,CATKVRGREKLFF
TRBV10-3,TRBJ2-3,CAISESADTQYF
TRBV5-1,TRBJ1-5,CASSHDRDQPQHF
TRBV6-5,TRBJ2-2,CASKPYTGELFF
TRBV5-1,TRBJ1-4,CASSLRTGGLGTEKLFF
TRBV12-3/TRBV12-4,TRBJ2-2,CASSLGLASGELFF
TRBV9,TRBJ1-4,CASSEEGFNEKLFF
TRBV27,TRBJ1-2,CASRSGGGYTF
TRBV3-1,TRBJ2-7,CASSQSDIVF
TRBV7-9,TRBJ2-7,CASSNPYSGYEQYF
TRBV11-2,TRBJ2-5,CASSPFTGAPRTQYF